This is a list of T cell receptor beta chains from one sample in a study of PD-1 blockade in classical Hodgkin lymphoma. TCRdb's copy holds only in-frame clones and misses some; the assay was immunoSEQ multiplex PCR. The table includes about 52,000 clones, approximately 89% detected once. The specimen comprised peripheral blood mononuclear cells (PBMCs), sampled before the fourth cycle of nivolumab. Receptors originate from a human donor with classical Hodgkin lymphoma. The CDR3 runs from the conserved cysteine through the conserved F or W. The D gene is left open where the match is weak. Only some rows state a clone size, as once, few, many or a class for expanded clones.

clone_size: .
j_call: TRBJ1-4
v_call: TRBV27
d_call: .
cdr3_nt: TGTGCCAGCAGTTTGACGTCAGGGGACGAAAAACTGTTTTTT
cdr3_aa: CASSLTSGDEKLFF

clone_size: .
j_call: TRBJ2-3
v_call: TRBV27
d_call: TRBD2
cdr3_nt: TGTGCCAGCAGGTTAGGGACTAGATCAGCAGATACGCAGTATTTT
cdr3_aa: CASRLGTRSADTQYF

clone_size: .
j_call: TRBJ1-3
v_call: TRBV11-2
d_call: TRBD1
cdr3_nt: TGTGCCAGCAGCCCTCTGGACAGGAGGTCTGGAAACACCATATATTTT
cdr3_aa: CASSPLDRRSGNTIYF

clone_size: .
j_call: TRBJ2-6
v_call: TRBV5-1
d_call: .
cdr3_nt: TGCGCCAGCAGCTTGGCCCGGGCTGGGGCCAACGTCCTGACTTTC
cdr3_aa: CASSLARAGANVLTF

clone_size: .
j_call: TRBJ2-1
v_call: TRBV19
d_call: TRBD1
cdr3_nt: TGTGCCAGTAGTATGCTCGGACAGGGGGTTTACAATGAGCAGTTCTTC
cdr3_aa: CASSMLGQGVYNEQFF

clone_size: .
j_call: TRBJ2-7
v_call: TRBV2
d_call: .
cdr3_nt: TGTGCCAGCAGTGAACCGGATAGGGGTTTCGGGAGCGACGAGCAGTACTTC
cdr3_aa: CASSEPDRGFGSDEQYF

clone_size: .
j_call: TRBJ1-4
v_call: TRBV19
d_call: TRBD1
cdr3_nt: TGTGCCACCCGGGACAGGGGGAATGAAAAACTGTTTTTT
cdr3_aa: CATRDRGNEKLFF

clone_size: few
j_call: TRBJ2-3
v_call: TRBV6-5
d_call: .
cdr3_nt: TGTGCCAGCCGGACTTTTAGCACAGATACGCAGTATTTT
cdr3_aa: CASRTFSTDTQYF

clone_size: .
j_call: TRBJ1-1
v_call: TRBV29-1
d_call: .
cdr3_nt: TGCAGCGTTGGTAACCTTGAAGCTTTCTTT
cdr3_aa: CSVGNLEAFF

clone_size: few
j_call: TRBJ1-1
v_call: TRBV9
d_call: TRBD1
cdr3_nt: TGTGCCAGCAGCGTTACAGGGGCAAACACTGAAGCTTTCTTT
cdr3_aa: CASSVTGANTEAFF

clone_size: .
j_call: TRBJ1-2
v_call: TRBV28
d_call: .
cdr3_nt: TGTGCCAGCAGTTTTAGGGGCTCTAACTATGGCTACACCTTC
cdr3_aa: CASSFRGSNYGYTF

clone_size: .
j_call: TRBJ1-2
v_call: TRBV6-5
d_call: TRBD1
cdr3_nt: TGTGCCAGCAGACCGGACAGGGCGACTAACTATGGCTACACCTTC
cdr3_aa: CASRPDRATNYGYTF

clone_size: once
j_call: TRBJ2-5
v_call: TRBV11-2
d_call: TRBD2
cdr3_nt: TGTGCCAGCAGCTTAAGCGGGAACGGGGGGAGAGAGACCCAGTACTTC
cdr3_aa: CASSLSGNGGRETQYF

clone_size: .
j_call: TRBJ2-1
v_call: TRBV5-8
d_call: TRBD1
cdr3_nt: TGTGCCAGCAGGGACAGGAACTCCTACCTGGAGCAGTTCTTC
cdr3_aa: CASRDRNSYLEQFF

clone_size: .
j_call: TRBJ2-7
v_call: TRBV28
d_call: .
cdr3_nt: TGTGCCAGCAGTTTATTACTAGTCTACGAGCAGTACTTC
cdr3_aa: CASSLLLVYEQYF

clone_size: .
j_call: TRBJ1-5
v_call: TRBV19
d_call: .
cdr3_nt: TGTGCCAGTAGTCCCGAACCCCTAAAGGGCAATCAGCCCCAGCATTTT
cdr3_aa: CASSPEPLKGNQPQHF

clone_size: .
j_call: TRBJ2-1
v_call: TRBV27
d_call: TRBD2
cdr3_nt: TGTGCCAGCGGCCATAGCGGGGTTAACAATGAGCAGTTCTTC
cdr3_aa: CASGHSGVNNEQFF

clone_size: .
j_call: TRBJ2-1
v_call: TRBV29-1
d_call: .
cdr3_nt: TGCAGCGTTCGTGTCCCCGGTGAGCAGTTCTTC
cdr3_aa: CSVRVPGEQFF

clone_size: .
j_call: TRBJ1-2
v_call: TRBV6-1
d_call: .
cdr3_nt: TGTGCCAGTGACGTAGCTAACTATGGCTACACCTTC
cdr3_aa: CASDVANYGYTF

clone_size: few
j_call: TRBJ2-1
v_call: TRBV19
d_call: TRBD1
cdr3_nt: TGTGCCAGTAGTATAAGCCTTGGACAGGGTGCTTACAATGAGCAGTTCTTC
cdr3_aa: CASSISLGQGAYNEQFF

clone_size: .
j_call: TRBJ2-2
v_call: TRBV29-1
d_call: TRBD2
cdr3_nt: TGCAGCGTTGGGTGGCTGCTAGCGGGGACCGTGGGGGAGCTGTTTTTT
cdr3_aa: CSVGWLLAGTVGELFF

clone_size: .
j_call: TRBJ2-7
v_call: TRBV19
d_call: .
cdr3_nt: TGTGCCAGTAGTATAGAGAACAGGGTATCAACCTACGAGCAGTACTTC
cdr3_aa: CASSIENRVSTYEQYF

clone_size: .
j_call: TRBJ1-2
v_call: TRBV6-6
d_call: TRBD1
cdr3_nt: TGTGCCAGCAGTTACTCGAGCAGGGGGCGTACCTATGGCTACACCTTC
cdr3_aa: CASSYSSRGRTYGYTF

clone_size: .
j_call: TRBJ1-4
v_call: TRBV19
d_call: TRBD1
cdr3_nt: TGTGCCAGTAGCATAAGGGACAGGGCTACTGAAAAACTGTTTTTT
cdr3_aa: CASSIRDRATEKLFF

clone_size: .
j_call: TRBJ1-5
v_call: TRBV10-3
d_call: .
cdr3_nt: TGTGCCATCAGCAGGGGATTGGGCAATCAGCCCCAGCATTTT
cdr3_aa: CAISRGLGNQPQHF

clone_size: .
j_call: TRBJ1-5
v_call: TRBV7-9
d_call: .
cdr3_nt: TGTGCCAGCAGCTTAAACACACCCAATCAGCCCCAGCATTTT
cdr3_aa: CASSLNTPNQPQHF

clone_size: .
j_call: TRBJ2-7
v_call: TRBV7-9
d_call: .
cdr3_nt: TGTGCCAGCAGCTTATCAGGGAAGGGCTACGAGCAGTACTTC
cdr3_aa: CASSLSGKGYEQYF

clone_size: .
j_call: TRBJ2-7
v_call: TRBV7-2
d_call: .
cdr3_nt: TGTGCCAGCAGCGTAAACGGTTACGAGCAGTACTTC
cdr3_aa: CASSVNGYEQYF

clone_size: .
j_call: TRBJ1-5
v_call: TRBV5-1
d_call: .
cdr3_nt: TGCGCCAGCCGCCTCGACACAGGGAGAACTCAGCCCCAGCATTTT
cdr3_aa: CASRLDTGRTQPQHF

clone_size: .
j_call: TRBJ1-2
v_call: TRBV5-6
d_call: .
cdr3_nt: TGTGCCAGCAGCTACTTTCAGGAGGGGCGTCGGCCGGGCTACACCTTC
cdr3_aa: CASSYFQEGRRPGYTF

clone_size: .
j_call: TRBJ1-5
v_call: TRBV6-5
d_call: .
cdr3_nt: TGTGCCAGCAGTTACTCCAGGGACGAGGGGGGTTTGGATTTT
cdr3_aa: CASSYSRDEGGLDF

clone_size: few
j_call: TRBJ1-5
v_call: TRBV28
d_call: TRBD1
cdr3_nt: TGTGCCAGCAGTTCCGTCGGGACAGGGTATAGCAATCAGCCCCAGCATTTT
cdr3_aa: CASSSVGTGYSNQPQHF

clone_size: once
j_call: TRBJ2-1
v_call: TRBV27
d_call: TRBD1
cdr3_nt: TGTGCCAGCAGTTTACGGACAGGGCTCCCCTCCTACAATGAGCAGTTCTTC
cdr3_aa: CASSLRTGLPSYNEQFF

clone_size: .
j_call: TRBJ1-5
v_call: TRBV2
d_call: .
cdr3_nt: TGTGCCAGCAGTTTTACAGATAGCAATCAGCCCCAGCATTTT
cdr3_aa: CASSFTDSNQPQHF

clone_size: .
j_call: TRBJ2-3
v_call: TRBV11-1
d_call: .
cdr3_nt: TGTGCCAGCAGCTTTGGCACAGATACGCAGTATTTT
cdr3_aa: CASSFGTDTQYF

clone_size: .
j_call: TRBJ2-5
v_call: TRBV11-2
d_call: TRBD1
cdr3_nt: TGTGCCAGCAGCTTAAACAGGGGGCGAGAGACCCAGTACTTC
cdr3_aa: CASSLNRGRETQYF

clone_size: once
j_call: TRBJ1-2
v_call: TRBV4-3
d_call: TRBD1
cdr3_nt: TGCGCCAGCAGCCAAGAAACAGGGGGCGGTGGCTACACCTTC
cdr3_aa: CASSQETGGGGYTF

clone_size: .
j_call: TRBJ2-3
v_call: TRBV20-1
d_call: .
cdr3_nt: TGCAGTGCTACGGGCCAGGATACGCAGTATTTT
cdr3_aa: CSATGQDTQYF

clone_size: .
j_call: TRBJ2-3
v_call: TRBV7-9
d_call: .
cdr3_nt: TGTGCCAGCAGCTTATACGATCCCACAGATACGCAGTATTTT
cdr3_aa: CASSLYDPTDTQYF

clone_size: few
j_call: TRBJ2-7
v_call: TRBV28
d_call: .
cdr3_nt: TGTGCCAGCAGCTCAGTCAGGGTACCCTACGAGCAGTACTTC
cdr3_aa: CASSSVRVPYEQYF

clone_size: .
j_call: TRBJ2-7
v_call: TRBV28
d_call: .
cdr3_nt: TGTGCCAGCAGTTCAAGAAAAAACTACTACGAGCAGTACTTC
cdr3_aa: CASSSRKNYYEQYF

clone_size: .
j_call: TRBJ2-3
v_call: TRBV4-2
d_call: TRBD2
cdr3_nt: TGTGCCAGCAGCCAAAATAGCGGGACATATACGCAGTATTTT
cdr3_aa: CASSQNSGTYTQYF

clone_size: .
j_call: TRBJ2-2
v_call: TRBV19
d_call: TRBD1
cdr3_nt: TGTGCCAGTAGTTTGACAGGGACGAACACCGGGGAGCTGTTTTTT
cdr3_aa: CASSLTGTNTGELFF

clone_size: .
j_call: TRBJ1-4
v_call: TRBV9
d_call: .
cdr3_nt: TGTGCCAGCAGCGTGGGGAACCGAAATGAAAAACTGTTTTTT
cdr3_aa: CASSVGNRNEKLFF

clone_size: .
j_call: TRBJ2-7
v_call: TRBV10-2
d_call: .
cdr3_nt: .
cdr3_aa: CASSEVAGGTYF

clone_size: .
j_call: TRBJ2-7
v_call: TRBV19
d_call: .
cdr3_nt: TGTGCCAGTAGTACCCCGCTTGGGGATTCCGACGAGCAGTACTTC
cdr3_aa: CASSTPLGDSDEQYF